A single sample gave rise to the 30 T cell receptor beta chains below, sequenced in a study of blood T cells in healthy people across ages. Through a sample-barcoded 5' primer and a J-beta primer mix, a second PCR was run for 7 to 11 cycles. TCRdb used MiXCR to reprocess the 5' RACE reads, holding one entry per CDR3 protein. The sample yields 550,000 to 800,000 distinct CDR3 sequences, around a fifth seen once. Sequencing was carried out using blood. The receptor set was obtained from a man aged 70 or older in good health.

This clonotype has only a few counts. The chain couples TRBV28 to TRBJ2-5; TRBD2 matches 13 bases. The germline V gene has CDR1 MDHEN and CDR2 SYDVKM. With 4 bases clipped from V and 7 bases from J, the junction kept 9 bases outside the gene matches. The CDR3 spans 16 residues. CDR3: CASSSSGTSGIGTQYF. CDR3 bases: TGTGCCAGCAGTTCATCCGGGACTAGCGGGATTGGGACCCAGTACTTC.

The CDR3 nucleotides read TGTGCCAGCAGCCTAGGCCGGGACAGAGGGGGCTACACCTTC. Encoded protein: CASSLGRDRGGYTF. V usage is TRBV27 and J usage is TRBJ1-2; TRBD1 aligns across 7 bases. V trimming: 6 bases; J trimming: 8 bases; junction bases outside the gene matches: 12. Germline V CDR1 and CDR2: MNHEY, SMNVEV (reference sequence). The CDR3 covers 14 residues.

J is TRBJ2-7 and V is TRBV6-6; D may be TRBD1 or TRBD2 (5 bases each). TRBJ2-1 matches the DNA end more closely, so the J call is doubtful. The CDR3 length is 12 residues. The germline V gene has CDR1 MNHNY and CDR2 SVGAGI (reference sequence). The CDR3 loop reads CATHRGYGEQFF. CDR3 nucleotide sequence: TGTGCCACCCACCGGGGCTACGGTGAGCAGTTCTTC.

This clonotype was found a few times. This may stem from a read error, because a much larger clone lies one nucleotide away. This rearrangement joins TRBV20-1 to TRBJ1-4; D gene unclear. The CDR3 is 13 amino acids. The germline V and J ends were trimmed by 6 bases and 5 bases, with 13 bases remaining between them. Germline lookup yields CDR1 DFQATT and CDR2 SNEGSKA (reference sequence). The CDR3 protein is CSASDGRNEKLFF. The CDR3 DNA reads TGCAGTGCGTCCGACGGTAGAAATGAAAAACTGTTTTTT.

This clonotype was seen more than once but under ten times. The chain couples TRBV5-1 to TRBJ1-2; TRBD1 aligns across 7 bases. CDR1 is SGHRS, CDR2 YFSETQ, per germline. V was pared by 0 bases and J by 3 bases, with 2 bases of the junction left unmatched. This CDR3 has 14 amino acids. The CDR3 region has the DNA TGCGCCAGCAGCTTGGAGGGACAGTACTATGGCTACACCTTC. The encoded protein is CASSLEGQYYGYTF.

In this sample, this clonotype turned up a few times. One end of the junction is discordant with germline, which a read error may explain. The chain carries TRBV7-8 and TRBJ1-4, with TRBD1 identical over 8 bases. Germline V CDR1 and CDR2: SGHVS, FQNEAQ. CDR3 length: 12 amino acids. The chain's CDR3 is CASSLVGQEIIF. For the CDR3, the DNA is TGTGCCAGCAGCTTAGTGGGACAGGAAATTATTTTT.

The chain recombines TRBV3-1 with TRBJ2-6; possible D gene TRBD2, 5 bases. Germline V gene lookup returns CDR1 LGHDT and CDR2 YNNKEL (reference sequence). The CDR3 is made up of 14 amino acids. Trimming stripped 1 base from V and 9 bases from J, with 10 bases between. DNA for the CDR3: TGTGCCAGCAGCCAAGTAACTAGGGTCAACGTCCTGACTTTC. This encodes CASSQVTRVNVLTF.

This clonotype was counted ten times or more. The chain uses TRBV3-1 and TRBJ1-6, with D unclear. The CDR3 loop spans 12 amino acids. V was clipped by 2 bases and J by 10 bases, with 6 bases between them. CDR1 is LGHDT and CDR2 is YNNKEL in the germline V gene (reference sequence). CDR3 region: CASSQRTSPLHF. The CDR3 nucleotides are TGTGCCAGCAGCCAACGGACCTCACCCCTCCACTTT.

This clonotype has more than one count but fewer than ten. This sequence joins TRBV25-1 and TRBJ2-1; D gene uncertain. Trimming removed 3 bases at V and 2 bases at J, with 14 bases between. This CDR3 spans 16 amino acids. Germline V lookup: CDR1 MGHDK, CDR2 SYGVNS. CDR3 protein: CASSDPTPFTYNEQFF. The CDR3 DNA follows: TGTGCCAGCAGTGATCCGACCCCCTTCACCTACAATGAGCAGTTCTTC.

V usage is TRBV20-1 and J usage is TRBJ1-2; D is ambiguous. The germline gives CDR1 DFQATT, CDR2 SNEGSKA (reference sequence). The CDR3 totals 14 residues. The CDR3 sequence is CSARETRRNYGYTF. The CDR3 DNA sequence: TGCAGCGCAAGAGAGACACGAAGAAACTATGGCTACACCTTC.

In the case of this clonotype: Given a much more abundant clone one base away, this may be a read error. The chain employs TRBV10-3 and TRBJ2-5, with a weak D call TRBD1 (6 bases). The CDR3 loop spans 17 amino acids. Germline loops: CDR1 ENHRY, CDR2 SYGVKD. V was shortened by 3 bases and J by 3 bases, with 20 bases between the two germline ends. The CDR3 sequence: CAISDPNGTREKETQYF. The CDR3 DNA reads TGTGCCATCAGTGATCCAAACGGGACAAGGGAGAAAGAGACCCAGTACTTC.

This clonotype was detected a few times. This chain connects TRBV3-1 to TRBJ2-5; D not resolved. The closer fit of TRBJ2-1 to the DNA end suggests the J call may be wrong. Germline CDR1 and CDR2: LGHDT and YNNKEL (reference sequence). The CDR3 contains 16 residues. The CDR3 reads CASSQVPLNLFNEQFF. Written as DNA, the CDR3 is TGTGCCAGCAGCCAAGTTCCGCTTAATCTGTTTAATGAGCAGTTCTTC.

This clonotype was recorded a few times. The chain uses TRBV6-1 and TRBJ2-1, with D perhaps TRBD1 (6 bases). The J call may not be correct, given that the DNA end is closer to TRBJ2-5. The CDR3 loop spans 15 amino acids. CDR1 and CDR2 (germline): MNHNS, SASEGT. The CDR3 nucleotides are TGTGCCAGCAGTGAAGCGATACAGGGTACGGAGACCCAGTACTTC. Residues: CASSEAIQGTETQYF.

There are many counts of this clonotype. The J gene is TRBJ2-5, the V gene TRBV13; 8 bases are a match to TRBD1. The germline gives CDR1 PRHDT, CDR2 FYEKMQ (reference sequence). The trim removed 4 bases at V and 5 bases at J, leaving 6 bases unmatched. This CDR3 has 14 amino acids. The CDR3 protein is CASSSDRERETQYF. CDR3 coding DNA: TGTGCCAGCAGCTCGGACAGGGAGAGGGAGACCCAGTACTTC.

This rearrangement joins TRBV28 to TRBJ2-5; D uncertain. Per the germline V gene, CDR1 is MDHEN and CDR2 is SYDVKM. Trimming pared 3 bases from V and 1 base from J, leaving 9 bases between. This CDR3 contains 14 residues. CDR3 DNA sequence: TGTGCCAGCAGTTTGTTGGGCGTCCAAGAGACCCAGTACTTC. Translation: CASSLLGVQETQYF.

The chain carries TRBV20-1 and TRBJ2-3; 11 bases align to TRBD1. V was clipped by 1 base and J by 6 bases; unmatched bases: 12. Germline values: CDR1 DFQATT, CDR2 SNEGSKA (reference sequence). This CDR3 has 17 residues. The CDR3 region is CSARGGAGTGGTDTQYF. CDR3 nucleotide sequence: TGCAGTGCTAGAGGAGGAGCCGGGACAGGGGGTACCGATACGCAGTATTTT.

This clonotype has more than one count but fewer than ten. V gene TRBV12-3 or TRBV12-4 combines with J gene TRBJ2-1; 7 bases match TRBD1. There are 15 residues in the CDR3. Trimming at V came to 5 bases and at J to 8 bases, leaving 12 bases not matched to a gene. The CDR3 here is CASSILGQVAYEQFF. In nucleotides, the CDR3 is TGTGCCAGCAGTATACTAGGACAGGTCGCCTATGAGCAGTTCTTC.

V usage is TRBV25-1 and J usage is TRBJ2-5; TRBD1 matches at 8 bases. Trimming at V came to 1 base and at J to 2 bases, leaving 6 bases not matched to a gene. The CDR3 has 16 residues. CDR1 and CDR2 (germline): MGHDK, SYGVNS. The DNA of the CDR3 is TGTGCCAGCAGTGAATCCGGACAGGGTCCTCAAGAGACCCAGTACTTC. Amino acid sequence: CASSESGQGPQETQYF.

The chain combines TRBV5-1 with TRBJ2-1; possibly TRBD1 or TRBD2 for D (5 bases each). This CDR3 has 16 amino acids. Deletions cut 1 base from V and 2 bases from J, with 13 bases between. Per the germline V gene, CDR1 is SGHRS and CDR2 is YFSETQ. The CDR3 nucleotides are TGCGCCAGCAGCTTGAGGGGAGCGGAAGCCTACAATGAGCAGTTCTTC. Encoded protein: CASSLRGAEAYNEQFF.

This clonotype came up once. The rearrangement joins TRBV5-1 to TRBJ1-2; D remains unclear. The CDR3 is made up of 15 amino acids. V was trimmed by 6 bases and J by 4 bases, leaving 19 bases between them. CDR1 is SGHRS, CDR2 YFSETQ, per germline. In DNA form, the CDR3 reads TGCGCCAGCACCCTGGGCCATTCAAAAACCTATGGCTACACCTTC. Residues: CASTLGHSKTYGYTF.

This chain links TRBV12-3 or TRBV12-4 with TRBJ2-5; TRBD2 matches at 9 bases. The J call is doubtful: the DNA matches TRBJ2-1 better. CDR3 length: 14 residues. This CDR3 is CASSWAGGDNEQFF. CDR3 in DNA: TGTGCCAGCAGTTGGGCGGGAGGGGACAATGAGCAGTTCTTC.

The V call is TRBV12-3 or TRBV12-4, the J call TRBJ2-2, with 7 bases matching TRBD2. V dropped 8 bases and J dropped 4; count of bases not matched to a gene: 7. This CDR3 has 14 amino acids. The CDR3 DNA sequence: TGTGCCAGCGGACGCGGGAGCGGCACCGGGGAGCTGTTTTTT. Protein product: CASGRGSGTGELFF.

In DNA, the CDR3 is TGTGCCAGCAGCTTCGATGAGGAGACCCAGTACTTC. This translates into CASSFDEETQYF. This chain connects TRBV5-6 to TRBJ2-1, with D uncertain. The J call is uncertain, as TRBJ2-5 better fits the DNA end. The CDR3 has 12 residues. In germline, CDR1 is SGHDT, CDR2 YYEEEE.

V usage is TRBV12-3 or TRBV12-4 and J usage is TRBJ2-5; D possibly matches TRBD1 or TRBD2 (6 bases each). Trimming stripped 2 bases from V and 2 bases from J, with 12 bases between. This CDR3 comprises 15 residues. Written as DNA, the CDR3 is TGTGCCAGCAGTTTATATCTAGGGGGGCAAGAGACCCAGTACTTC. This sequence encodes CASSLYLGGQETQYF.

The V call is TRBV20-1, the J call TRBJ2-4, with 13 positions matching TRBD2. The CDR3 is 16 amino acids. Germline CDR1 reads DFQATT; CDR2 reads SNEGSKA (reference sequence). The trim removed 4 bases at V and 6 bases at J, leaving 9 bases unmatched. CDR3 amino acids: CSAKGLAGVGRNIQYF. In DNA form, the CDR3 reads TGCAGTGCTAAAGGACTAGCGGGAGTGGGGAGAAACATTCAGTACTTC.

In this sample, this clonotype turned up a few times. The chain uses TRBV6-1 and TRBJ2-3; 7 nucleotides agree with TRBD2. The CDR3 has 15 residues. The germline V gene has CDR1 MNHNS and CDR2 SASEGT. J gave up 2 bases and V 3 bases, and 5 bases lay outside the gene matches. The CDR3 sequence is CASSDWGGTTDTQYF. CDR3 coding DNA: TGTGCCAGCAGTGATTGGGGGGGAACCACAGATACGCAGTATTTT.

This clonotype has more than one count but fewer than ten. The J gene is TRBJ2-3, the V gene TRBV20-1; D tentatively fits TRBD1 or TRBD2 (5 bases each). Germline values: CDR1 DFQATT, CDR2 SNEGSKA (reference sequence). The CDR3 is 13 amino acids. Deletions cut 4 bases from V and 3 bases from J, with 11 bases between. The CDR3 spells CSATQRGTDTQYF. The CDR3 DNA is TGCAGTGCTACTCAGAGGGGAACAGATACGCAGTATTTT.

This chain connects TRBV6-2 or TRBV6-3 to TRBJ1-3; a possible D gene is TRBD1 (5 bases). The CDR3 runs to 16 residues. Germline CDR1 MNHEY, CDR2 SVGEGT. V gave up 4 bases and J gave up 0 bases, with 13 bases separating them. CDR3 region: CASSSDRGYSGNTIYF. The DNA for the CDR3 is TGTGCCAGCAGTTCAGATCGGGGGTACTCTGGAAACACCATATATTTT.

V gene TRBV28 combines with J gene TRBJ1-2, with 9 bases matching TRBD1. The CDR3 runs to 14 residues. V lost 4 bases, J lost 7 bases, and 7 bases stayed unmatched. CDR1 and CDR2 (germline): MDHEN, SYDVKM. CDR3 coding DNA: TGTGCCAGCAGTTCTCCGGGACAGGGTGCTGGCTACACCTTC. It codes for CASSSPGQGAGYTF.

This sequence joins TRBV28 and TRBJ2-1, with 8 bases matching TRBD2. The germline V gene encodes CDR1 MDHEN and CDR2 SYDVKM. V was clipped by 6 bases and J by 2 bases; unmatched bases: 3. This CDR3 has 14 amino acids. This CDR3 is CASREAGAYNEQFF. The CDR3 DNA sequence: TGTGCCAGCAGGGAAGCGGGAGCCTACAATGAGCAGTTCTTC.